The T cell receptor (beta chain) described here comes from a study of cytomegalovirus exposure and HLA in healthy donors (dated by TCRdb to the late 2010s). For the study in its entirety: In an earlier analysis of roughly 500 of the donors, about 260 Gb of sequence data and 90 million to 130 million unique TCR beta sequences from roughly 200 million T cells were reported. In an earlier analysis of 587 of the donors, high-throughput TCR beta sequencing was used to judge whether each TCR beta V gene segment behaved as functional or pseudogenic. All discovery cohort repertoires had been generated using a single sequencing platform. Among the roughly 370 genotyped donors, approximately 77% belonged to the genetic ancestry cluster associated with self-reported Caucasian donors. Approximately 310 gigabases of sequencing data and roughly 90 million unique TCR sequences were included in an early release covering over 600 HLA-typed donors. In a later genetic analysis, genome-wide SNP genotypes for about 55% of the 666 donors were used, and that subset was treated as a discovery cohort. Among roughly 400 genotyped donors of the cohort, an average of approximately 200,000 unique TCR beta nucleotide sequences was sequenced per donor, of which about 18% were non-productive. The T cell repertoires of 550 to 850 subjects were profiled by immunosequencing and related to cytomegalovirus serostatus. HLA typing included class I and class II loci at four-digit resolution. The number of typed donors differed by locus: roughly 620-630 for A, B, C, DRB1 and DQB1; 522 for DQA1; some 590 for DPA1; and around 450 for DPB1. To study patterns of TCR occurrence, a later analysis re-analyzed previously published TCR beta repertoires from 700 or so donors and added high-resolution HLA genotyping. Donor age, sex, ethnicity and CMV serostatus were compiled alongside the repertoire data. To predict cytomegalovirus infection status, the study combined high-throughput TCR immunosequencing, statistical association of individual TCRs with disease status, and machine learning. The study was designed to test whether signatures of past pathogen exposure could be identified by cataloging public T cell receptors. A separate validation cohort of 100 to 150 different subjects was used in addition to the approximately 700-subject first cohort. Four or five DR-DQ haplotypes were handled as single units for association and clustering, since linkage in the cohort was strong. The later analysis used no new phenotypic data to find candidate immune exposures, relying instead on TCR beta sequences and their occurrence across donors.

Inclusive of the bounding cysteine and phenylalanine, the CDR3 is 17 residues long. Here the CDR3 DNA is all that survives: 51 bases in frame from base 1. As encoded in the germline V gene, CDR1 is SGHVS while CDR2 is FQNEAQ. Relative to germline, V is missing 4 bases and J is missing 8 bases, with 8 bases of the junction outside any gene match. To prepare the library, the immunoSEQ multiplex PCR assay was applied. A mixture of 60 forward primers for TCR Vbeta segments and 13 reverse primers for TCR Jbeta segments was used in the multiplex PCR. A multiplex PCR assay on genomic DNA amplified the CDR3 region of rearranged TCR beta genes. The Illumina HiSeq System was used to sequence the amplified TCR beta libraries as 87-base-pair reads. The authors processed their data as follows. In a later analysis, tens of millions of unique TCR beta chains were counted across the approximately 620 repertoires, and approximately 11 million of these chains were shared by at least two donors. A nearest-neighbor algorithm error-corrected the raw reads and collapsed the reads into unique sequences, merging closely related sequences to remove PCR and sequencing errors. V, D and J gene segments were assigned by aligning CDR3 sequences to IMGT reference sequences. For a sequence to be retained, a match of at least six nucleotides to both a V gene segment and a J gene segment was required. A rearrangement was called productive if the CDR3 had no stop codons and remained in frame with V and J, and every other rearrangement was called non-productive. CDR3 was defined by IMGT convention, running from the second conserved V-encoded cysteine to the conserved J-encoded phenylalanine. The earlier analysis of some 540 of the donors excluded any sequence lacking an unambiguous match to a single V gene segment. An earlier analysis of 587 of the donors called V segments functional above 56.7% productive rearrangements and segregating when the between-donor standard deviation exceeded 5%. To diagnose cytomegalovirus status from the catalog of TCR beta chain sequences, a statistical classification framework was built. V and J gene assignment, in a later analysis, came from comparing TCR nucleotide sequences with IMGT/GENE-DB human TR gene sequences. The TCRdist pipeline was used in a later analysis to assign CDR3 sequences and most-parsimonious VDJ recombination scenarios. In a later analysis, every TCR beta chain was defined by the combination of its CDR3 amino acid sequence and its V-gene family, and reads without a unique V-gene family were dropped. As a way to deal with suspected cross-contamination and a sequencing artifact, a later analysis dropped nearly 600 nucleotide sequences that were highly shared and had low generation probability. For each public chain, a later analysis derived a clonal expansion index from normalized ranks of inferred template counts within each repertoire. In a later analysis, generation probabilities were computed using a VDJ recombination model fitted to out-of-frame rearrangements, and the results were checked against IGoR. In a later analysis, hypergeometric tests were used to score TCR-TCR, TCR-HLA and TCR-CMV co-occurrence, with a repertoire-size bias correction applied to TCR pairs. A later analysis estimated false discovery rates by permuting HLA or CMV assignments 20 times. In a later analysis, co-occurring TCRs were grouped using DBSCAN, and TCRdist sequence similarity was added for clustering within HLA-allele-positive subsets. Co-occurrence clustering excluded repertoires with fewer than 30,000 or more than 120,000 public chains, plus five with anomalous nucleotide sharing. TCRdb re-hosts the immuneACCESS table, in-frame sequences only. Its copies lack some clones; in the studies checked, an unresolved V gene accounts for under half of them, and the cause for the rest is not known. From that table come the V and J calls and clone size; the DNA was used to work out D and trimming. The sample has about 75,000 clones on record, approximately 80% of them singletons. The ten largest clones represent approximately 20% of the sample.

Details on this clone: Its cognate antigen has yet to be identified. The record has no base qualities; no much larger clone is one base away.

General conclusions and limits of the study: An association between a missense DCLRE1C variant and V-gene and J-gene trimming of TCR beta chains was found in a later genetic analysis and replicated in an independent cohort. According to a later analysis, parvovirus B19, influenza, CMV and Epstein-Barr virus appeared linked to several top co-occurrence clusters. Assigning TCR associations to individual alleles was difficult when HLA alleles, especially DR and DQ, strongly co-occurred. Across donors, most TCR sequences were observed very rarely, whereas some public TCRs were present in many individuals. Roughly uniform sequencing depth across donors was assumed in presence/absence analyses, although this assumption may not hold. In this cohort, only TCR beta chains were sequenced, and detectable features were limited by the absence of alpha or paired-chain data. Linkage disequilibrium might explain the correlated functional status among segregating V segments, but an unknown experimental factor could not be ruled out. In vitro tests confirmed that a few of the cytomegalovirus-associated TCR beta chains recognize cytomegalovirus antigens. A further reported finding was that TCR beta sequences accurately predicted the HLA-A and HLA-B alleles for most subjects in the first cohort. CMV serostatus was the only immune exposure information available for the cohort. Because some donors lacked HLA typing at each locus, the association tests relied only on the typed subset. In a later analysis, most CMV-associated TCR beta chains were found to appear HLA-restricted, with HLA associations seemingly driven largely by CMV exposure. Compared with the approximately 670-donor mean, donors in an Asian-associated ancestry cluster had fewer N-insertions in productive TCRs, according to a later genetic analysis. In a later analysis, the rate of TCR association differed among HLA loci, with DRB1 alleles having the most associated TCRs and HLA-C alleles having the fewest. The study listed 150 to 200 TCR beta chains as associated with cytomegalovirus. In a later analysis, HLA-associated TCR beta chains showed more clonal expansion and lower generation probabilities than non-associated chains that were equally common. Broadly in line with IMGT annotations, most TCR beta V segments showed up in productive rearrangements about 87% or about 30% of the time in an earlier analysis of 587 of the donors. The 87-base-pair reads could not distinguish some IMGT-functional V segments, including TRBV6-2 and TRBV6-3, so those segments were excluded. At a false discovery rate of 0.05, a later analysis linked 16,951 TCR beta sequences to specific HLA alleles. The authors suggested that the approach could potentially be generalized to other disease states and immunological phenotypes. A group of highly shared sequence variants was considered likely to be a technical artifact of the sequencing pipeline. The classifier was reported to diagnose cytomegalovirus status with high specificity and sensitivity in both the original and validation cohorts. Because counts were too low, seventeen rarely observed V segments, including chromosome 9 orphons, were left out of the earlier analysis of a few hundred of the donors.

The cohort was made up of approximately 700 healthy bone marrow donors. At the time of sampling, every cohort member was nominally healthy, though immune exposures that went unrecorded were likely present. The donor was CMV seropositive and belonged to the group of about 290 seropositive cohort members. A peripheral blood sample was collected from each donor, and TCR beta sequencing was performed on peripheral blood mononuclear cells. The Qiagen DNeasy Blood Extraction Kit was used to extract genomic DNA from the blood cell samples. The specimen sequenced was PBMCs. The TCR comes from a man between 65 and 85 years old in good health and CMV-seropositive. The sequence links TRBV7-8 to TRBJ2-2; 15 central nucleotides agree with TRBD2. The CDR3 sequence is CASSSPGLAGGQGELFF. The nucleotide sequence is TGTGCCAGCAGCTCGCCGGGACTAGCGGGGGGCCAGGGGGAGCTGTTTTTT.